This entry lists 3 T cell receptor beta chains sequenced from one sample in a study of cytomegalovirus exposure and HLA in healthy donors (dated by TCRdb to 2015 to 2018). Libraries were built with the immunoSEQ multiplex PCR assay. The multiplex PCR relied on a mix of 60 forward primers for TCR Vbeta segments and 13 reverse primers for TCR Jbeta segments. Drawn from immuneACCESS, this table holds only the in-frame rearrangements with V and J called that TCRdb kept. Clones are partly lost; checked studies trace under half to an unresolved V gene and leave the rest unexplained. The sample profile shows around 31,000 clones; more than 55% of them were found once. Of the sample, 42% is held by the ten largest clones. The specimen was PBMCs. All receptors derive from a male donor in good health and CMV-seropositive.

This clone was detected once. V is TRBV5-6 and J is TRBJ2-3, with D perhaps TRBD2 (5 bases). The germline V gene has CDR1 SGHDT and CDR2 YYEEEE. The V gene lost 2 bases and the J gene lost 0 bases, with 7 bases spanning the gap. CDR3 length equals 14 residues. Here the CDR3 DNA reads TGTGCCAGCAGCTTCGGCGGGAGCACAGATACGCAGTATTTT. The encoded protein is CASSFGGSTDTQYF. Supplemented by reference TRBV5-6 and TRBJ2-3, the full variable domain reads DAGVTQSPTHLIKTRGQQVTLRCSPKSGHDTVSWYQQALGQGPQFIFQYYEEEERQRGNFPDRFSGHQFPNYSSELNVNALLLGDSALYLCASSFGGSTDTQYFGPGTRLTVL.

The rearrangement links TRBV2 to TRBJ1-2; 10 bases agree with TRBD1. Losses at the gene ends were 6 bases for V and 2 bases for J; bases not matched to a gene: 9. Germline V gene data show CDR1 as SNHLY and CDR2 as FYNNEI. The CDR3 runs to 16 residues. The CDR3: CASSLGGTGANYGYTF. The DNA for the CDR3 is TGTGCCAGCAGCCTAGGAGGGACAGGGGCGAACTATGGCTACACCTTC.

The chain recombines TRBV5-4 with TRBJ1-3; D possibly corresponds to TRBD1 (5 bases). Trimming took 4 bases from V and 0 from J, leaving 11 bases between them. Germline V CDR1 and CDR2: SGHNT, YYREEE (reference sequence). The CDR3 runs to 15 residues. CDR3 amino acids: CASSQDKSSGNTIYF. In nucleotides, the CDR3 is TGTGCCAGCAGCCAGGACAAGAGCTCTGGAAACACCATATATTTT.